The present T cell receptor beta chain was sequenced within a study of T cell repertoires in cytomegalovirus infection. About the study: It can be stated that public TCR beta signatures indicated CMV infection as well as a matching HLA type. Study observations and caveats: Ex vivo responses were dominated by HLA-C-restricted CMV-specific TCR beta clonotypes.

One entry per CDR3 protein, called by TCRdb with MiXCR from the reads. Found here are approximately 490,000 distinct CDR3 sequences, about 11% of them singletons; the top ten hold about 10%. Comment on this clonotype: No antigen is known for it.

The sequence was collected from a human donor in good health (CMV status not recorded). Some clones in this sample may be carry-over from other donors' samples. The specimen sequenced was PBMCs.

The CDR3 reads CASSEARDDTYF. In nucleotides, the CDR3 is TGTGCCAGCAGTGAAGCGCGGGACGACACGTATTTT. The gene calls are TRBV6-1 and TRBJ2-3, with D possibly being TRBD2 (6 bases). The CDR3 covers 12 residues. V was clipped by 0 bases and J by 14 bases, with 12 bases between them. Germline V lookup: CDR1 MNHNS, CDR2 SASEGT.